These T cell receptor beta chains were read from a single sample in a study of blood T cell repertoires in COVID-19. Measured with immunoSEQ multiplex PCR; TCRdb has only the in-frame clones, and not every one. Of roughly 14,000 clones in the sample, about 73% were seen once. Sequenced: peripheral blood. Source of these receptors: a boy aged 2 to 10 with active or convalescent COVID-19. CDR3s include the opening cysteine and the closing phenylalanine or tryptophan. The D gene is left open where the match is weak. Only some rows state a clone size, as once, few, many or a class for expanded clones.

clone_size: NA; d_call: NA; v_call: TRBV7-2; cdr3_length: 15; j_call: TRBJ2-3; cdr3_aa: CASSLIGGARDTQYF; cdr3_nt: TGTGCCAGCAGCTTAATAGGGGGAGCCCGAGATACGCAGTATTTT
clone_size: NA; d_call: NA; v_call: TRBV28; cdr3_length: 17; j_call: TRBJ1-3; cdr3_aa: CASSLRGAGSSGNTIYF; cdr3_nt: TGTGCCAGCAGTTTGAGGGGCGCGGGGAGCTCTGGAAACACCATATATTTT
clone_size: NA; d_call: NA; v_call: TRBV6-2/TRBV6-3; cdr3_length: 14; j_call: TRBJ1-2; cdr3_aa: CASSVWGQGYGYTF; cdr3_nt: TGTGCCAGCAGTGTCTGGGGACAAGGCTATGGCTACACCTTC
clone_size: NA; d_call: NA; v_call: TRBV4-2; cdr3_length: 16; j_call: TRBJ1-1; cdr3_aa: CASSQDPTTVHAEAFF; cdr3_nt: TGTGCCAGCAGCCAAGACCCTACGACAGTCCATGCTGAAGCTTTCTTT
clone_size: NA; d_call: TRBD2; v_call: TRBV10-1; cdr3_length: 16; j_call: TRBJ2-3; cdr3_aa: CASSDIAGGITDTQYF; cdr3_nt: TGCGCCAGCAGTGATATAGCGGGGGGTATCACAGATACGCAGTATTTT
clone_size: NA; d_call: NA; v_call: TRBV2; cdr3_length: 13; j_call: TRBJ2-1; cdr3_aa: CATNRQSYNEQFF; cdr3_nt: TGTGCGACGAATAGACAGTCCTACAATGAGCAGTTCTTC
clone_size: NA; d_call: NA; v_call: TRBV24-1; cdr3_length: 14; j_call: TRBJ2-7; cdr3_aa: CATSDGLTGYEQYF; cdr3_nt: TGTGCCACCAGTGATGGTCTTACGGGGTACGAGCAGTACTTC
clone_size: few; d_call: NA; v_call: TRBV5-1; cdr3_length: 15; j_call: TRBJ2-4; cdr3_aa: CASSLGQVSKNIQYF; cdr3_nt: TGCGCCAGCAGCTTGGGGCAAGTATCCAAAAACATTCAGTACTTC
clone_size: NA; d_call: TRBD2; v_call: TRBV18; cdr3_length: 20; j_call: TRBJ2-4; cdr3_aa: CASSPPATETSGSRLNIQYF; cdr3_nt: TGTGCCAGCTCACCACCGGCGACAGAAACTAGCGGGAGCCGGTTAAACATTCAGTACTTC
clone_size: NA; d_call: NA; v_call: TRBV12-3/TRBV12-4; cdr3_length: 13; j_call: TRBJ1-1; cdr3_aa: CASTLTRLTEAFF; cdr3_nt: TGTGCCAGCACCCTAACCCGATTGACTGAAGCTTTCTTT
clone_size: NA; d_call: TRBD1; v_call: TRBV5-5; cdr3_length: 13; j_call: TRBJ2-5; cdr3_aa: CASRGTAEETQYF; cdr3_nt: TGTGCCAGCAGAGGGACAGCAGAAGAGACCCAGTACTTC
clone_size: NA; d_call: NA; v_call: TRBV2; cdr3_length: 14; j_call: TRBJ1-2; cdr3_aa: CASSVIKGAYGYTF; cdr3_nt: TGTGCCAGCAGTGTAATCAAGGGAGCCTATGGCTACACCTTC
clone_size: NA; d_call: TRBD2; v_call: TRBV15; cdr3_length: 19; j_call: TRBJ2-1; cdr3_aa: CATSRERGSGGSSYNEQFF; cdr3_nt: TGTGCCACCAGCAGAGAAAGAGGGAGCGGGGGGAGCTCCTACAATGAGCAGTTCTTC
clone_size: NA; d_call: NA; v_call: TRBV27; cdr3_length: 11; j_call: TRBJ2-3; cdr3_aa: CASSLEDTQYF; cdr3_nt: TGTGCCAGCAGTTTAGAGGATACGCAGTATTTT
clone_size: NA; d_call: NA; v_call: TRBV18; cdr3_length: 14; j_call: TRBJ2-3; cdr3_aa: CASGRGHSTDTQYF; cdr3_nt: TGTGCCAGCGGGAGGGGACATAGCACAGATACGCAGTATTTT
clone_size: NA; d_call: TRBD2; v_call: TRBV5-1; cdr3_length: 15; j_call: TRBJ2-1; cdr3_aa: CASSLSGSQSNEQFF; cdr3_nt: TGCGCCAGCAGCCTTAGCGGGAGTCAATCGAATGAGCAGTTCTTC
clone_size: NA; d_call: NA; v_call: TRBV21-1; cdr3_length: 14; j_call: TRBJ2-7; cdr3_aa: CASSKNRDSYEQYF; cdr3_nt: TGTGCCAGCAGCAAAAACCGGGACAGCTACGAGCAGTACTTC